The clone carrying this TCR beta chain turned up a few times. Sample-barcoded 5' priming and a J-beta primer mix drove a second PCR of roughly 6 to 12 cycles. Every cDNA molecule bore a tag from a template-switch adaptor containing 12 random nucleotides. TCRdb re-called the 5' RACE reads through MiXCR, storing one row per CDR3 protein. The repertoire consists of fewer than 600,000 distinct CDR3 sequences, with about 28% occurring once and the leading ten covering approximately 4%. Germline CDR1 ENHRY, CDR2 SYGVKD. The length of the CDR3 is 13 residues. The V end was cut by 11 bases, the J end by 0 bases, with 12 bases between. The data derive from a study of blood T cells in healthy people across ages. This sample also appeared in a second study, on T cells of mothers and their children. This second report adds: Using the M1S primer, the second PCR added sample barcodes along with 2-4 random nucleotides. In each mother, TCR beta CDR3 reads exceeded 9 million; in each child, they numbered 3 million to 3.5 million.

This clonotype originated in a boy younger than 10 in good health. The chain joins TRBV10-3 to TRBJ2-3; D remains unclear. The sample consisted of blood. CDR3 sequence (DNA): TGTGCCGCGGTCGCGGACAGCACAGATACGCAGTATTTT. This codes for CAAVADSTDTQYF.